This T cell receptor (beta chain) originates from a study of blood T cells in healthy people across ages. The study, taken as a whole, reports: Samples with more naive T cells showed higher observed beta diversity. Using unsorted PBMCs precluded a conclusive naive versus antigen-experienced comparison.

Trimming took off 4 bases at V and 7 bases at J, with 15 bases between the two ends. This CDR3 is 14 amino acids long. Germline V CDR1 and CDR2: SGHAT, FQNNGV. As to this clonotype: Its specificity is not known.

Isolation per sample recovered at least 7 million PBMCs. Together with a sample-barcoded 5' primer, a J-beta primer mix was included in a second PCR lasting roughly 6 to 12 cycles. Every cDNA molecule bore a tag from a template-switch adaptor containing 12 random nucleotides. TCRdb processed the 5' RACE reads anew with MiXCR; each CDR3 protein has one entry. The table shows roughly 900,000 distinct CDR3 sequences, with 25% to 30% occurring only once. The gene calls are TRBV11-2 and TRBJ2-3; TRBD2 might be the D (6 bases). The sequenced sample consisted of blood. This receptor was obtained from a woman of 80 years or more in good health. CDR3 amino acids: CASSSWMRGNTQYF. CDR3 DNA sequence: TGTGCCAGCAGCTCCTGGATGCGGGGAAATACGCAGTATTTT.